This T cell receptor (beta chain) was found in a study of human T cells and chemical hapten exposure. This clonotype was counted only a few times. MiXCR, run by TCRdb on the RACE reads, gives a single entry per CDR3 protein. This sample has fewer than 400,000 distinct CDR3 sequences; 6% to 8.5% occur once, and the top ten carry 7.5% to 9%. This CDR3 spans 15 amino acids. Per the germline V gene, CDR1 is LNHDA and CDR2 is SQIVND (reference sequence). With 1 base clipped from V and 2 bases from J, the junction kept 4 bases outside the gene matches. Described time point: patch test 1, 2 weeks after DPC sensitization. Sample treatment: therapeutic diphenylcyclopropenone sensitization with weekly scalp DPC.

The material sequenced was whole blood, taken in connection with sensitization to the hapten diphenylcyclopropenone (DPC). V gene TRBV19 combines with J gene TRBJ2-7, with TRBD1 identical over 8 bases. This TCR derives from a woman between 18 and 29 years old with alopecia areata. Some clones in this sample may be carry-over from other donors' samples. The CDR3 sequence: CASSIAGGSPYEQYF. CDR3 nucleotides: TGTGCCAGTAGTATAGCAGGGGGCTCGCCCTACGAGCAGTACTTC.